This T cell receptor beta chain was identified during a study of shared clonotypes between healthy human individuals. Each cell subset's genomic DNA was divided evenly among several immunoSEQ plates. Every unsorted PBMC PCR replicate was loaded with about 320 ng DNA, around 30,000 T cell genomes. Clones were sequenced by immunoSEQ multiplex PCR, and TCRdb holds only the in-frame ones, with some missing. The sample has some 480,000 clones; 70% to 85% are singletons. As concerns this clone: Its antigen is still unknown. This specimen includes other DNA sequences encoding the same CDR3.

The study, taken as a whole, reports: Limited genetic and exposure-history diversity came from having few donors.

All the donors were Caucasian adults who lived in Nashville, Tennessee. The material sequenced was PBMCs. The clonotype originates from a woman aged 40 to 49 in good health. Some clones in this sample may be carry-over from other donors' samples.

The CDR3 bases are TGTGCCAGCAGCTTAGATCGCGACACTGAAGCTTTCTTT. This translates into CASSLDRDTEAFF. This sequence joins TRBV11-2 and TRBJ1-1, with D unresolved. The germline V gene has CDR1 SGHAT and CDR2 FQNNGV. This CDR3 contains 13 residues. Trimming left V 0 bases short and J 3 bases short, with 5 bases between.